These 21 T cell receptor beta chains came from one sample sequenced in a study of neurological immune-mediated disorders. TCRdb reanalysed the 5' RACE reads using MiXCR and keeps one entry per CDR3 protein. The repertoire holds 90,000 to 150,000 distinct CDR3 sequences, with around 3% as singletons. Material: PBMCs. These receptor sequences come from a woman aged 30 to 39 with multiple sclerosis.

In this sample, this clonotype turned up many times. The chain combines TRBV4-1 with TRBJ1-2; D is unclear. The CDR3 is 14 residues long. The V gene's germline CDR1 is MGHRA and CDR2 YSYEKL. V was cut by 1 base and J by 1 base, with 7 bases left in between. The CDR3 is CASSQVSFNYGYTF. CDR3 sequence (DNA): TGCGCCAGCAGCCAAGTGTCCTTTAACTATGGCTACACCTTC.

The chain carries TRBV3-1 and TRBJ1-1, with D hard to call. Germline-derived CDR1 and CDR2 are LGHDT and YNNKEL (reference sequence). The V gene lost 4 bases and the J gene lost 1 base, with 13 bases spanning the gap. This CDR3 is 15 amino acids long. The CDR3 loop reads CASSLWNRPNTEAFF. The CDR3 DNA is TGTGCCAGCAGCCTCTGGAACAGACCGAACACTGAAGCTTTCTTT.

The chain carries TRBV19 and TRBJ2-7; 11 bases agree with TRBD1. V shed 4 bases and J 5 bases; nucleotides not matched to a gene: 7. CDR1 LNHDA and CDR2 SQIVND come from the germline V gene (reference sequence). CDR3 length: 15 residues. The CDR3 loop is CASSSSGTGGDEQYF. CDR3 coding DNA: TGTGCCAGTAGTAGCTCCGGGACAGGGGGAGACGAGCAGTACTTC.

This clonotype was seen ten or more times. The chain links TRBV5-6 to TRBJ1-6; D not resolved. Germline CDR1 reads SGHDT; CDR2 reads YYEEEE. Trimming removed 1 base from V and 2 bases from J, with 7 bases in between. CDR3 length: 15 residues. CDR3 region: CASSLSGTYNSPLHF. The DNA for the CDR3 is TGTGCCAGCAGCTTGTCTGGGACCTATAATTCACCCCTCCACTTT.

Only a few counts were recorded for this clonotype. This chain links TRBV7-6 with TRBJ2-1; D is perhaps TRBD2 (6 bases). Trimming left V 1 base short and J 10 bases short, with 11 bases between. The CDR3 is made up of 13 amino acids. The germline V gene encodes CDR1 SGHVS and CDR2 FNYEAQ. DNA for the CDR3: TGTGCCAGCAGCTTAGTTTTGAGCGGGGAGCAGTTCTTC. Protein sequence: CASSLVLSGEQFF.

This clonotype came up many times. CDR3 protein: CASSLSAGTSRYEQYF. CDR3 nucleotide sequence: TGTGCCAGCAGTTTATCGGCCGGGACTAGCCGTTACGAGCAGTACTTC. The chain links TRBV27 to TRBJ2-7, with 9 bases fitting TRBD2. J was trimmed by 4 bases and V by 0 bases; bases with no gene match: 7. Germline CDR1 is MNHEY and CDR2 is SMNVEV (reference sequence). The CDR3 covers 16 residues.

Concerning this clonotype itself: No conserved phenylalanine or tryptophan ends this CDR3, so it is likely a read error. The DNA is omitted, as the CDR3 cannot be located on it reliably, and the CDR3 follows TCRdb's listing. The V gene is TRBV20-1, the J gene TRBJ1-1; the table's D call TRBD1 went unverified against the DNA. Germline V gene lookup returns CDR1 DFQATT and CDR2 SNEGSKA (reference sequence). The CDR3 is 15 residues long, ends included. CDR3 residues: CSASSTGGTNTEAFC.

This clonotype has at least ten counts. V and J are TRBV7-2 and TRBJ2-2, with TRBD2 matching over 10 bases. V lost 1 base to trimming and J lost 5 bases; unmatched junction nucleotides: 7. Germline V gene sequence: CDR1 SGHTA, CDR2 FQGNSA. The CDR3 contains 17 residues. CDR3 nucleotides: TGTGCCAGCAGCTTAGTAGTCACTAGCGGGAAGACCGGGGAGCTGTTTTTT. Translated, it gives CASSLVVTSGKTGELFF.

This clonotype was seen many times. The chain carries TRBV27 and TRBJ1-2; no definite D call. The CDR3 extends over 14 amino acids. The germline V and J ends were trimmed by 5 bases and 3 bases, with 13 bases remaining between them. Per the germline V gene, CDR1 is MNHEY and CDR2 is SMNVEV (reference sequence). The CDR3 loop reads CASSPRLEHYGYTF. CDR3 bases: TGTGCCAGCAGTCCCCGCCTTGAGCACTATGGCTACACCTTC.

This clonotype was picked up one time. With a much larger clone just one base away, this may be a read error. V and J are TRBV4-1 and TRBJ2-2, with D maybe TRBD1 (6 bases). Germline assignment: CDR1 MGHRA and CDR2 YSYEKL. The V end was cut by 5 bases, the J end by 3 bases, with 22 bases between. CDR3 size: 18 residues. This CDR3 reads CASSNPVGTGLDTGELFF. Here the CDR3 DNA reads TGCGCCAGCAGCAATCCCGTTGGCACAGGGTTGGACACCGGGGAGCTGTTTTTT.

This clonotype was seen ten or more times. The chain has TRBV3-1 and TRBJ1-1; D not resolved. Trimming took off 0 bases at V and 6 bases at J, with 8 bases between the two ends. Germline-derived CDR1 and CDR2 are LGHDT and YNNKEL (reference sequence). The CDR3 covers 13 residues. Here the CDR3 reads CASSQDGIAEAFF. As DNA, the CDR3 is TGTGCCAGCAGCCAAGATGGGATCGCTGAAGCTTTCTTT.

This clonotype was detected ten times or more. The chain is built from TRBV9 and TRBJ1-3; no reliable D call. V shed 3 bases and J shed 3 bases, with 7 bases lying between them. Germline CDR1 is SGDLS and CDR2 is YYNGEE. The CDR3 is 13 residues long. This chain's CDR3 is CASSEGGGNTIYF. The CDR3 DNA sequence: TGTGCCAGCAGCGAGGGAGGTGGAAACACCATATATTTT.

This clonotype was counted many times. The gene calls are TRBV12-3 or TRBV12-4 and TRBJ1-1; D uncertain. V was cut by 5 bases and J by 1 base, with 11 bases left in between. CDR3 size: 14 residues. The DNA of the CDR3 is TGTGCCAGCAGTCCCCCAGGAAGGAACACTGAAGCTTTCTTT. Protein product: CASSPPGRNTEAFF.

This clonotype was recorded many times. The rearrangement uses TRBV9 and TRBJ2-3, with TRBD2 matching 14 bases. Losses at the gene ends were 0 bases for V and 3 bases for J; bases not matched to a gene: 9. Germline CDR1 reads SGDLS; CDR2 reads YYNGEE. The CDR3 contains 19 residues. CDR3 region: CASSVATAGTSGRTDTQYF. CDR3 sequence (DNA): TGTGCCAGCAGCGTAGCTACGGCCGGGACTAGCGGGAGAACAGATACGCAGTATTTT. Combining the CDR3 with reference TRBV9 and TRBJ2-3 gives the whole variable domain DSGVTQTPKHLITATGQRVTLRCSPRSGDLSVYWYQQSLDQGLQFLIQYYNGEERAKGNILERFSAQQFPDLHSELNLSSLELGDSALYFCASSVATAGTSGRTDTQYFGPGTRLTVL.

In its sample, this clonotype was seen many times. This sequence joins TRBV7-2 and TRBJ2-1, with D tentatively TRBD1 or TRBD2 (6 bases each). Germline V gene lookup returns CDR1 SGHTA and CDR2 FQGNSA. This CDR3 region has 16 residues. Trimming took 2 bases from V and 3 from J, leaving 14 bases between them. CDR3 sequence (DNA): TGTGCCAGCAGCTTAAACGGGGGCAGTCTCTACAATGAGCAGTTCTTC. Its translation is CASSLNGGSLYNEQFF.

There are many counts of this clonotype. V is TRBV6-2 or TRBV6-3 and J is TRBJ2-7; maybe TRBD1 (6 bases). V lost 2 bases, J lost 5 bases, and 19 bases lay in between. The CDR3 has 16 amino acids. The V gene's germline CDR1 is MNHEY and CDR2 SVGEGT. CDR3 DNA: TGTGCCAGCAGTTACAGGTCGGAACAGGGATCGGACGAGCAGTACTTC. Its translation: CASSYRSEQGSDEQYF.

This clonotype occurred many times. The chain recombines TRBV12-3 or TRBV12-4 with TRBJ2-4; the D is unclear. Trimming took off 3 bases at V and 1 base at J, with 10 bases between the two ends. This CDR3 is built from 15 residues. In DNA form, the CDR3 reads TGTGCCAGCAGTTTCGCACCTGGGGCCAAAAACATTCAGTACTTC. Protein: CASSFAPGAKNIQYF.

This clonotype came up many times. The CDR3 sequence is CASSRISPDTQYF. The CDR3 DNA follows: TGTGCCAGCAGTCGAATCTCCCCGGATACGCAGTATTTT. The gene calls are TRBV6-5 and TRBJ2-3; D not resolved. Germline values: CDR1 MNHEY, CDR2 SVGAGI. Between the trimmed V and J ends, which lost 5 bases and 6 bases, there was a span of 12 bases. This CDR3 is 13 amino acids long.

This clonotype was counted many times. The chain combines TRBV6-5 with TRBJ2-7; TRBD2 agrees at 11 bases. V was clipped by 3 bases and J by 6 bases; unmatched bases: 4. The CDR3 has 14 amino acids. Germline V CDR1 and CDR2: MNHEY, SVGAGI. CDR3 sequence reads: CASSYSGLAAEQYF. As DNA, the CDR3 is TGTGCCAGCAGTTATTCGGGACTAGCGGCCGAGCAGTACTTC.

This clonotype has ten or more counts. The chain couples TRBV20-1 to TRBJ2-1, with a possible D match to TRBD1 (6 bases). The CDR3 spans 12 residues. The germline gives CDR1 DFQATT, CDR2 SNEGSKA (reference sequence). V was trimmed by 0 bases and J by 10 bases, leaving 10 bases between them. CDR3 bases: TGCAGTGCTAGAGAGACAGGCGGGGAGCAGTTCTTC. Encoded protein: CSARETGGEQFF.

Ten or more counts support this clonotype. The rearrangement links TRBV10-3 to TRBJ1-5; D is unresolved. Germline V gives CDR1 ENHRY, CDR2 SYGVKD. The CDR3 consists of 14 residues. V lost 6 bases and J lost 0, with 9 bases in between. Written as DNA, the CDR3 is TGTGCCATCAGGGATGGCAATAGCAATCAGCCCCAGCATTTT. Translating it yields CAIRDGNSNQPQHF.